One and the same sample provided the 30 T cell receptor beta chains below, sequenced in a study of spatial heterogeneity in lung cancer. The time point is: sample taken at primary tumor resection. Unsorted tumor, nontumor lung tissue or cryopreserved PBMC supplied the whole RNA. MiXCR was run by TCRdb on the 5' RACE reads, yielding one entry per CDR3 protein. The top ten clones hold around 15% of a sample with about 25,000 distinct CDR3 sequences, roughly 7% of them seen once. The sequencing here drew on PBMCs, taken at surgery. These receptors all stem from a male donor with early-stage non-small cell lung cancer.

V usage is TRBV7-9 and J usage is TRBJ2-3, with D tentatively TRBD2 (6 bases). Germline values: CDR1 SEHNR, CDR2 FQNEAQ (reference sequence). This CDR3 has 14 amino acids. V shed 4 bases and J shed 6 bases, with 14 bases lying between them. Here the CDR3 DNA reads TGTGCCAGCAGCTCGGCGGGACTCGTGGATACGCAGTATTTT. Translated: CASSSAGLVDTQYF.

The genes are TRBV20-1 and TRBJ1-4; perhaps TRBD1 as D (5 bases). V dropped 7 bases and J dropped 4 bases, with 13 bases sitting between them. Germline lookup yields CDR1 DFQATT and CDR2 SNEGSKA (reference sequence). This CDR3 contains 13 residues. Written as DNA, the CDR3 is TGCAGTGTTACTTCGGGGGATAATGAAAAACTGTTTTTT. This encodes CSVTSGDNEKLFF.

This clonotype showed up many times. The chain carries TRBV7-8 and TRBJ2-1; 8 bases are a match to TRBD2. The germline CDR1 and CDR2 sequences are SGHVS and FQNEAQ. V was pared by 5 bases and J by 4 bases, with 16 bases of the junction left unmatched. The CDR3 is made up of 18 amino acids. The CDR3 region has the DNA TGTGCCAGCAGCCGGCGAGTAGCGGGAACGATCACTTACAATGAGCAGTTCTTC. Its translation: CASSRRVAGTITYNEQFF.

At least ten counts were recorded for this clonotype. This rearrangement joins TRBV12-3 or TRBV12-4 to TRBJ1-4; no definite D call. Trimming took 4 bases from V and 12 from J, leaving 12 bases between them. This CDR3 comprises 12 residues. The chain's CDR3 is CASSSVRQELFF. DNA for the CDR3: TGTGCCAGCAGTTCCGTACGGCAGGAACTGTTTTTT.

This clonotype was detected a few times. J is TRBJ2-5 and V is TRBV20-1; possibly TRBD2 for D (6 bases). Trimming left V 5 bases short and J 7 bases short, with 17 bases between. CDR3 size: 13 residues. Germline lookup yields CDR1 DFQATT and CDR2 SNEGSKA (reference sequence). The CDR3 protein is CSALRGLRGTQYF. The CDR3 DNA reads as TGCAGTGCTCTACGGGGACTGAGAGGGACCCAGTACTTC.

This clonotype was counted at least ten times. The V and J genes are TRBV6-5 and TRBJ2-1; 11 bases fit TRBD2. Germline V gives CDR1 MNHEY, CDR2 SVGAGI. V trimming: 6 bases; J trimming: 0 bases; junction bases outside the gene matches: 4. This CDR3 is 16 amino acids long. CDR3 nucleotide sequence: TGTGCCAGCAGGCTTAGCGGGGGGGACTCCTACAATGAGCAGTTCTTC. Translating it yields CASRLSGGDSYNEQFF.

This clonotype was counted at least ten times. This rearrangement joins TRBV9 to TRBJ2-6; 7 positions agree with TRBD2. Trimming at V came to 1 base and at J to 2 bases, leaving 6 bases not matched to a gene. In germline, CDR1 is SGDLS, CDR2 YYNGEE. The CDR3 covers 17 residues. Here the CDR3 DNA reads TGTGCCAGCAGCGTACAGGTGGGAGGGGCTGGGGCCAACGTCCTGACTTTC. Its protein product is CASSVQVGGAGANVLTF.

There are many counts of this clonotype. The rearrangement joins TRBV4-1 to TRBJ1-4; D ambiguous. This CDR3 is built from 19 residues. Germline assignment: CDR1 MGHRA and CDR2 YSYEKL. V was cut by 1 base and J by 5 bases, with 23 bases left in between. As DNA, the CDR3 is TGCGCCAGCAGCCAAGCCCCAGTCAATCTGGCAGCGATAAATGAAAAACTGTTTTTT. It yields the protein CASSQAPVNLAAINEKLFF.

This clonotype was detected ten times or more. The chain links TRBV6-1 to TRBJ2-1, with TRBD1 matching 10 bases. Looked up from germline, CDR1 is MNHNS and CDR2 is SASEGT. The J segment lost 7 bases and the V segment lost 4 bases, leaving 4 bases of the junction unmatched. CDR3 length equals 14 residues. CDR3 protein: CASSAGTGVNEQFF. CDR3 DNA sequence: TGTGCCAGCAGTGCCGGGACAGGGGTAAATGAGCAGTTCTTC.

Sample share makes this clonotype medium-sized. The chain links TRBV4-2 to TRBJ2-3, with D hard to call. With 0 bases removed from V and 0 bases from J, the gap between germline ends came to 13 bases. This CDR3 comprises 17 residues. Germline V gene lookup returns CDR1 LGHNA and CDR2 YNFKEQ. The CDR3 loop is CASSQDDGRASTDTQYF. CDR3 DNA sequence: TGTGCCAGCAGCCAAGACGACGGTCGTGCTAGCACAGATACGCAGTATTTT.

The table lists this clonotype with many counts. This chain connects TRBV19 to TRBJ2-1, with D unresolved. This CDR3 spans 17 amino acids. The ends were cut back, 3 bases at V and 2 bases at J, with 17 bases in the middle. CDR1 and CDR2 (germline): LNHDA, SQIVND (reference sequence). The CDR3 sequence: CASSIFLASGTYNEQFF. CDR3 sequence (DNA): TGTGCCAGTAGTATTTTTCTCGCCTCCGGTACCTACAATGAGCAGTTCTTC.

This clonotype has a count of ten or more. V usage is TRBV20-1 and J usage is TRBJ2-3, with TRBD2 matching 8 bases. The germline gives CDR1 DFQATT, CDR2 SNEGSKA (reference sequence). CDR3 length: 15 amino acids. Trimming removed 5 bases from V and 2 bases from J; junction bases left unmatched: 9. The CDR3 is CSASRRLANTDTQYF. The CDR3 region has the DNA TGCAGTGCTTCCCGGAGACTAGCGAACACAGATACGCAGTATTTT.

The chain couples TRBV2 to TRBJ2-4; TRBD1 is a possible D gene (5 bases). Trimming stripped 0 bases from V and 3 bases from J, with 15 bases between. Looked up from germline, CDR1 is SNHLY and CDR2 is FYNNEI. The CDR3 is 17 amino acids. The CDR3 DNA follows: TGTGCCAGCAGTGAAGCCGTCAGGGAATGGGGCAAAAACATTCAGTACTTC. The encoded protein is CASSEAVREWGKNIQYF.

The rearrangement links TRBV5-1 to TRBJ2-3; D may match TRBD1 or TRBD2 (6 bases each). CDR3 length equals 15 residues. From germline, CDR1 is SGHRS and CDR2 YFSETQ. Between the trimmed V and J ends, which lost 4 bases and 2 bases, there was a span of 14 bases. The CDR3 DNA reads TGCGCCAGCAGCCAGCAGGGGAGGCACACAGATACGCAGTATTTT. Encoded protein: CASSQQGRHTDTQYF.

The gene calls are TRBV20-1 and TRBJ1-1; TRBD1 might be the D (6 bases). The CDR3 length is 14 residues. Per germline, CDR1 DFQATT and CDR2 SNEGSKA (reference sequence). V lost 0 bases and J 4 bases, leaving 12 bases between the germline ends. The CDR3 DNA reads TGCAGTGCTAGAGATCTACAGGGAGTCACTGAAGCTTTCTTT. Translation: CSARDLQGVTEAFF.

This clonotype appeared many times. This chain links TRBV5-5 with TRBJ2-7, with 10 positions matching TRBD2. Trimming removed 4 bases from V and 3 bases from J; junction bases left unmatched: 4. The germline gives CDR1 SGHKS, CDR2 YYEKEE (reference sequence). This CDR3 has 14 residues. CDR3 nucleotide sequence: TGTGCCAGCAGCGCGACTAGCGGGCTCTACGAGCAGTACTTC. Amino acid sequence: CASSATSGLYEQYF.

This clonotype was counted at least ten times. J is TRBJ2-3 and V is TRBV12-3 or TRBV12-4; D ambiguous. Trimming removed 7 bases at V and 0 bases at J, with 5 bases between. The CDR3 extends over 12 amino acids. The CDR3 DNA is TGTGCCAGCACCTCTAGCACAGATACGCAGTATTTT. Translating gives CASTSSTDTQYF.

There are many counts of this clonotype. The rearrangement joins TRBV28 to TRBJ1-4; weak D call: TRBD1 (6 bases). This CDR3 contains 14 residues. Looked up from germline, CDR1 is MDHEN and CDR2 is SYDVKM. With 5 bases removed from V and 4 bases from J, the gap between germline ends came to 11 bases. CDR3 loop: CASSRDTINEKLFF. CDR3 sequence (DNA): TGTGCCAGCAGTCGGGACACAATTAATGAAAAACTGTTTTTT.

This chain links TRBV6-6 with TRBJ2-4, with no clear D. The CDR3 has 15 amino acids. The V end was cut by 4 bases, the J end by 4 bases, with 14 bases between. The V gene's germline CDR1 is MNHNY and CDR2 SVGAGI (reference sequence). DNA for the CDR3: TGTGCCAGCAGTTCGGGCCGGCAGCAGAAAAACATTCAGTACTTC. Amino acid sequence: CASSSGRQQKNIQYF.

As regards this clonotype: Being one base from a much bigger clone, this may be a read error. V gene TRBV11-1 combines with J gene TRBJ2-1; no firm D call. V gave up 5 bases and J gave up 9 bases, with 11 bases separating them. CDR1 and CDR2 from the germline V gene are SGHAT and FQDESV (reference sequence). The CDR3 extends over 12 amino acids. CDR3 nucleotides: TGTGCCAGCAGCCATTACACCTTTGAGCAGTTCTTC. This sequence encodes CASSHYTFEQFF.

Points on this clonotype: One base away lies a much larger clone, so this may be a sequencing read error. J is TRBJ2-2 and V is TRBV29-1; perhaps D is TRBD1 or TRBD2 (5 bases each). The length of the CDR3 is 14 residues. The germline V gene has CDR1 SQVTM and CDR2 ANQGSEA. V was trimmed by 7 bases and J by 4 bases, leaving 16 bases between them. The CDR3 is CSASVGPSTGELFF. Written as DNA, the CDR3 is TGCAGCGCCTCAGTGGGACCGAGCACCGGGGAGCTGTTTTTT.

This chain connects TRBV28 to TRBJ1-1, with TRBD1 identical over 7 bases. The CDR3 loop spans 14 amino acids. With 7 bases clipped from V and 10 bases from J, the junction kept 15 bases outside the gene matches. Germline V gives CDR1 MDHEN, CDR2 SYDVKM. The DNA for the CDR3 is TGTGCCAGCAACCAAAGGGGGCCGGTTCCTTTAGCTTTCTTT. It codes for CASNQRGPVPLAFF.

J is TRBJ2-1 and V is TRBV6-4, with 7 positions matching TRBD2. CDR3 size: 16 residues. J lost 3 bases, V lost 0 bases, and 5 bases had no gene match. Germline-derived CDR1 and CDR2 are MRHNA and SNTAGT. CDR3 amino acids: CASSDSASGNYNEQFF. Here the CDR3 DNA reads TGTGCCAGCAGTGACTCTGCTAGCGGAAACTACAATGAGCAGTTCTTC.

This clonotype was observed many times. The chain recombines TRBV5-6 with TRBJ1-2, with D unresolved. Trimming removed 1 base at V and 0 bases at J, with 10 bases between. The CDR3 length is 15 residues. In germline, CDR1 is SGHDT, CDR2 YYEEEE. In DNA, the CDR3 is TGTGCCAGCAGCTTGTCCCCATCCCCTAACTATGGCTACACCTTC. This gives the protein CASSLSPSPNYGYTF.

This clonotype was observed many times. CDR3 in DNA: TGCAGTGCTGCTCCAAGGGCCGGCAATCAGCCCCAGCATTTT. It specifies CSAAPRAGNQPQHF. This chain links TRBV20-1 with TRBJ1-5, with D unresolved. The CDR3 consists of 14 residues. Germline CDR1 DFQATT, CDR2 SNEGSKA (reference sequence). The V gene lost 5 bases and the J gene lost 2 bases, with 13 bases spanning the gap.

The chain uses TRBV29-1 and TRBJ2-7; D is perhaps TRBD1 or TRBD2 (5 bases each). The germline CDR1 and CDR2 sequences are SQVTM and ANQGSEA. Deletions cut 3 bases from V and 4 bases from J, with 13 bases between. The CDR3 is made up of 13 amino acids. CDR3 sequence (DNA): TGCAGCGTTGAGTGGGACGGATCATACGAGCAGTACTTC. Translation: CSVEWDGSYEQYF.

This clonotype was seen ten or more times. V and J are TRBV6-5 and TRBJ2-5; 12 bases are a match to TRBD2. CDR1 MNHEY and CDR2 SVGAGI come from the germline V gene. The junction had 15 bases not matched to a gene; V was cut back by 3 bases and J by 7 bases. The CDR3 has 18 amino acids. The CDR3 nucleotides are TGTGCCAGCAGTTATCGCCTAGCGGGAGGGCCCCCCATACTGACCCAGTACTTC. This translates into CASSYRLAGGPPILTQYF.

By share, this clonotype counts as medium-sized (0.01 to 0.1%). The rearrangement joins TRBV29-1 to TRBJ2-1, with D uncertain. The V and J ends lost 7 bases and 5 bases respectively, with 6 bases between them. Germline assignment: CDR1 SQVTM and CDR2 ANQGSEA. The CDR3 consists of 10 residues. Written as DNA, the CDR3 is TGCAGCGCCCGGAACAATGAGCAGTTCTTC. This gives the protein CSARNNEQFF.

The count of this clonotype is one. The chain recombines TRBV27 with TRBJ2-2; TRBD1 agrees at 10 bases. V shed 5 bases and J 3 bases; nucleotides not matched to a gene: 6. Per germline, CDR1 MNHEY and CDR2 SMNVEV (reference sequence). The CDR3 length is 16 residues. CDR3 DNA: TGTGCCAGCAGTCACGACAGGGGGCGGGACACCGGGGAGCTGTTTTTT. Translation gives CASSHDRGRDTGELFF.

Relative to its sample, this clonotype is medium-sized. The CDR3 here is CASSPRIAGYSYEQYF. Written as DNA, the CDR3 is TGCGCCAGCAGCCCCAGGATAGCGGGGTACTCCTACGAGCAGTACTTC. The gene calls are TRBV5-1 and TRBJ2-7; 8 bases are a match to TRBD2. Germline values: CDR1 SGHRS, CDR2 YFSETQ. Trimming removed 4 bases from V and 0 bases from J; junction bases left unmatched: 9. This CDR3 spans 16 amino acids.